This TCR beta chain stems from a study of cytomegalovirus exposure and HLA in healthy donors. The germline V gene encodes CDR1 ENHRY and CDR2 SYGVKD. This CDR3 is 15 amino acids long. J gave up 7 bases and V 3 bases, and 7 bases lay outside the gene matches. This clone was recorded once. Produced via immunoSEQ multiplex PCR; TCRdb's table is partial and in-frame only. The data contain about 57,000 clones, approximately 93% of them singletons. The sample was PBMCs. The source is a woman aged 18-30 years in good health and CMV-seronegative. This sequence joins TRBV10-3 and TRBJ2-1; 9 bases are a match to TRBD1. The CDR3 nucleotides are TGTGCCATCAGTGATTGGGACAGGGTAGGGAATGAGCAGTTCTTC. Residues: CAISDWDRVGNEQFF.